This entry lists 26 T cell receptor beta chains sequenced from one sample in a study of cytomegalovirus exposure and HLA in healthy donors. The PCR was carried out with 60 Vbeta primers and 13 Jbeta primers. Profiled with immunoSEQ multiplex PCR; TCRdb holds only in-frame clones, not every one. The repertoire holds approximately 120,000 clones, with about four fifths as singletons. Sequencing used PBMCs. All receptors come from a woman aged 60-75 years in good health and CMV-seropositive.

The chain has TRBV5-1 and TRBJ2-5, with 8 bases fitting TRBD1. Per the germline V gene, CDR1 is SGHRS and CDR2 is YFSETQ. The V gene end was trimmed by 3 bases and the J gene end by 7 bases; junction bases not matched to a gene: 11. CDR3 length: 15 residues. DNA for the CDR3: TGCGCCAGCAGCTCCGGACAGGGTCGGATGGGGACCCAGTACTTC. The encoded protein is CASSSGQGRMGTQYF.

The V call is TRBV6-1, the J call TRBJ2-7, with D unresolved. The length of the CDR3 is 13 residues. Trimming took 6 bases from V and 7 from J, leaving 16 bases between them. Germline-derived CDR1 and CDR2 are MNHNS and SASEGT. The CDR3 DNA reads as TGTGCCAGCAGGGTGCCCTACCCCGGTGAGCAGTACTTC. Translating it yields CASRVPYPGEQYF.

This clone was found a few times. The chain has TRBV7-8 and TRBJ2-7; TRBD2 matches 7 bases. CDR3 length: 15 amino acids. Per germline, CDR1 SGHVS and CDR2 FQNEAQ. Losses at the gene ends were 2 bases for V and 4 bases for J; bases not matched to a gene: 8. The CDR3 bases are TGTGCCAGCAGCTTAACCCGGCTAGCGGCGTACGAGCAGTACTTC. It encodes CASSLTRLAAYEQYF.

The chain joins TRBV19 to TRBJ1-3; a weak D match, TRBD1 (6 bases). The CDR3 covers 15 residues. V dropped 4 bases and J dropped 4 bases, with 14 bases sitting between them. CDR1 and CDR2 from the germline V gene are LNHDA and SQIVND (reference sequence). The CDR3 DNA reads TGTGCCAGTAGTAAGGGGCCAGGGGCCGGAAACACCATATATTTT. Its translation: CASSKGPGAGNTIYF.

The CDR3 DNA sequence: TGTGCCAGCAGCTTAGAAAGGGGGCCGGTCACTGAAGCTTTCTTT. Translation gives CASSLERGPVTEAFF. The gene calls are TRBV7-6 and TRBJ1-1, with 7 bases fitting TRBD1. CDR1 SGHVS and CDR2 FNYEAQ come from the germline V gene. V shed 1 base, J shed 4 bases, and the junction held 6 bases outside the gene matches. This CDR3 has 15 residues. Using reference TRBV7-6 and TRBJ1-1 for the parts outside the CDR3, the full variable domain is GAGVSQSPRYKVTKRGQDVALRCDPISGHVSLYWYRQALGQGPEFLTYFNYEAQQDKSGLPNDRFSAERPEGSISTLTIQRTEQRDSAMYRCASSLERGPVTEAFFGQGTRLTVV.

V usage is TRBV4-1 and J usage is TRBJ2-1; 13 bases line up with TRBD2. From germline, CDR1 is MGHRA and CDR2 YSYEKL. The CDR3 loop spans 19 amino acids. J gave up 6 bases and V 0 bases, and 11 bases lay outside the gene matches. In DNA form, the CDR3 reads TGCGCCAGCAGCCAAGACAGCCATCTACTAGCGGGGGGGCCCAATGAGCAGTTCTTC. Protein sequence: CASSQDSHLLAGGPNEQFF.

The sample holds a few counts of this clone. The chain employs TRBV19 and TRBJ1-1; D not certain. Trimming took off 4 bases at V and 3 bases at J, with 9 bases between the two ends. From germline, CDR1 is LNHDA and CDR2 SQIVND (reference sequence). This CDR3 has 13 amino acids. As DNA, the CDR3 is TGTGCCAGTAGTAACCAGAGGGACACTGAAGCTTTCTTT. Its translation: CASSNQRDTEAFF.

This clone was seen just once. This chain connects TRBV4-2 to TRBJ2-5; 11 bases match TRBD2. Trimming removed 3 bases from V and 1 base from J; junction bases left unmatched: 10. Per germline, CDR1 LGHNA and CDR2 YNFKEQ. This CDR3 spans 18 amino acids. The CDR3 reads CASSQGVTSGGPQETQYF. DNA of the CDR3: TGTGCCAGCAGCCAGGGGGTAACTAGCGGGGGCCCCCAAGAGACCCAGTACTTC.

The chain uses TRBV2 and TRBJ1-2; D may be TRBD1 (6 bases). The V gene lost 9 bases and the J gene lost 0 bases, with 14 bases spanning the gap. Germline CDR1 is SNHLY and CDR2 is FYNNEI. The CDR3 length is 14 residues. The CDR3 spells CASTDRYSNYGYTF. For the CDR3, the DNA is TGTGCCAGTACGGACAGATACTCTAACTATGGCTACACCTTC. The complete variable domain, with remaining parts taken from reference TRBV2 and TRBJ1-2, reads EPEVTQTPSHQVTQMGQEVILRCVPISNHLYFYWYRQILGQKVEFLVSFYNNEISEKSEIFDDQFSVERPDGSNFTLKIRSTKLEDSAMYFCASTDRYSNYGYTFGSGTRLTVV.

V is TRBV11-2 and J is TRBJ1-2; no firm D call. CDR1 and CDR2 from the germline V gene are SGHAT and FQNNGV. The CDR3 contains 13 residues. Trimming took 6 bases from V and 3 from J, leaving 11 bases between them. The CDR3 here is CASSLQQDYGYTF. The CDR3 region has the DNA TGTGCCAGCAGTTTACAGCAGGACTATGGCTACACCTTC.

The chain links TRBV9 to TRBJ1-1; perhaps TRBD1 as D (6 bases). The CDR3 is 14 residues long. Germline CDR1 is SGDLS and CDR2 is YYNGEE. V shed 3 bases and J shed 4 bases, with 13 bases lying between them. The CDR3 DNA follows: TGTGCCAGCAGCGGACAGGCCTTCAGCACTGAAGCTTTCTTT. Its protein is CASSGQAFSTEAFF.

Here the CDR3 DNA reads TGTGCCAGCTCACCACGCTTGGGACAGGGCGTGGACACCATATATTTT. Translation gives CASSPRLGQGVDTIYF. The chain carries TRBV18 and TRBJ1-3, with 9 positions matching TRBD1. The CDR3 has 16 amino acids. V dropped 1 base and J dropped 8; count of bases not matched to a gene: 9. Per germline, CDR1 KGHSH and CDR2 LQKENI.

This clone appeared a few times. This rearrangement joins TRBV6-5 to TRBJ2-5, with a tentative D call TRBD2 (5 bases). The germline gives CDR1 MNHEY, CDR2 SVGAGI. The CDR3 covers 13 residues. V was pared by 7 bases and J by 4 bases, with 13 bases between. Written as DNA, the CDR3 is TGTGCCAGCACTCCGGAAAGCGGAGAGACCCAGTACTTC. Translation: CASTPESGETQYF.

This clone was counted a few times. The junction departs from germline at one end; a sequencing error may be responsible. J is TRBJ2-7 and V is TRBV4-1; the match to TRBD1 covers 7 bases. CDR1 MGHRA and CDR2 YSYEKL come from the germline V gene. This CDR3 has 15 residues. Here the CDR3 DNA reads TGCGCCAGCAGCAAAGAGAGGGGGCTTAGGTACGAGCAGTACTTC. Residues: CASSKERGLRYEQYF.

This clone came up once. The chain uses TRBV30 and TRBJ2-3; 11 positions agree with TRBD2. This CDR3 comprises 16 residues. V dropped 0 bases and J dropped 2; count of bases not matched to a gene: 4. CDR1 GTSNPN and CDR2 SVGIG come from the germline V gene (reference sequence). CDR3 amino acids: CAWSVSSGGPTDTQYF. The CDR3, as DNA: TGTGCCTGGAGTGTTTCTAGCGGGGGGCCCACAGATACGCAGTATTTT. Based on the CDR3 plus reference TRBV30 and TRBJ2-3, the full variable domain is SQTIHQWPATLVQPVGSPLSLECTVEGTSNPNLYWYRQAAGRGLQLLFYSVGIGQISSEVPQNLSASRPQDRQFILSSKKLLLSDSGFYLCAWSVSSGGPTDTQYFGPGTRLTVL.

This clone was counted a few times. V is TRBV15 and J is TRBJ2-7; the D gene is possibly TRBD1 (5 bases). From germline, CDR1 is LNHNV and CDR2 YYDKDF (reference sequence). The CDR3 has 14 amino acids. Trimming took 0 bases from V and 4 from J, leaving 10 bases between them. The chain's CDR3 is CATSREGSGYEQYF. The CDR3, as DNA: TGTGCCACCAGCAGAGAGGGGTCAGGGTACGAGCAGTACTTC. The variable domain in full, completed from reference TRBV15 and TRBJ2-7, reads DAMVIQNPRYQVTQFGKPVTLSCSQTLNHNVMYWYQQKSSQAPKLLFHYYDKDFNNEADTPDNFQSRRPNTSFCFLDIRSPGLGDTAMYLCATSREGSGYEQYFGPGTRLTVT.

In its sample, this clone was seen once. The chain has TRBV28 and TRBJ2-7; 7 bases match TRBD2. This CDR3 region has 14 residues. The V segment lost 6 bases and the J segment 4 bases; nucleotides outside the gene matches: 9. In germline, CDR1 is MDHEN, CDR2 SYDVKM. CDR3 bases: TGTGCCAGCAGGACCGCGGGAGCAGTATACGAGCAGTACTTC. Its translation is CASRTAGAVYEQYF.

J is TRBJ1-2 and V is TRBV6-5, with unresolved D. CDR3 length: 15 amino acids. Germline V lookup: CDR1 MNHEY, CDR2 SVGAGI. V was trimmed by 6 bases and J by 2 bases, leaving 16 bases between them. Here the CDR3 reads CASSLAGLTNYGYTF. CDR3 nucleotides: TGTGCCAGCAGCCTAGCGGGTCTTACAAACTATGGCTACACCTTC.

The CDR3: CASSRGTSGATGELFF. For the CDR3, the DNA is TGTGCCAGCAGCAGAGGGACTAGCGGGGCCACCGGGGAGCTGTTTTTT. This chain connects TRBV6-4 to TRBJ2-2, with TRBD2 matching 13 bases. The CDR3 contains 16 residues. The junction had 5 bases not matched to a gene; V was cut back by 6 bases and J by 4 bases. The germline gives CDR1 MRHNA, CDR2 SNTAGT.

The chain joins TRBV5-1 to TRBJ1-4; perhaps TRBD1 as D (6 bases). Between the trimmed V and J ends, which lost 4 bases and 7 bases, there was a span of 14 bases. The germline gives CDR1 SGHRS, CDR2 YFSETQ. This CDR3 comprises 14 residues. CDR3 sequence (DNA): TGCGCCAGCAGCCGTGGTGGGGGCGGTGAAAAACTGTTTTTT. It codes for CASSRGGGGEKLFF.

This clone appeared once. The chain has TRBV7-3 and TRBJ2-6, with D tentatively TRBD2 (6 bases). CDR3 length: 15 residues. The V and J ends lost 6 bases and 0 bases respectively, with 9 bases between them. From germline, CDR1 is SGHTA and CDR2 FQGTGA. CDR3 loop: CASSVGSSGANVLTF. CDR3 DNA sequence: TGTGCCAGCAGTGTCGGGAGCTCTGGGGCCAACGTCCTGACTTTC.

This clone was counted between two and nine times. The J gene is TRBJ1-2, the V gene TRBV27, with D hard to call. Germline V gene sequence: CDR1 MNHEY, CDR2 SMNVEV (reference sequence). The germline V and J ends were trimmed by 8 bases and 2 bases, with 15 bases remaining between them. This CDR3 region has 14 residues. The CDR3 bases are TGTGCCAGCGGATCTGGACGGGGAAACTATGGCTACACCTTC. Its protein product is CASGSGRGNYGYTF.

The V call is TRBV2, the J call TRBJ2-7; TRBD2 is a possible D gene (5 bases). From germline, CDR1 is SNHLY and CDR2 FYNNEI. Trimming removed 4 bases from V and 12 bases from J, with 13 bases in between. The CDR3 is 11 amino acids. This CDR3 is CASSVSGIVYF. The CDR3 region has the DNA TGTGCCAGCAGTGTATCGGGGATTGTGTACTTC.

The V gene is TRBV5-1, the J gene TRBJ1-2; D is ambiguous. The CDR3 has 13 amino acids. The V gene's germline CDR1 is SGHRS and CDR2 YFSETQ. V was pared by 0 bases and J by 6 bases, with 9 bases between. In DNA form, the CDR3 reads TGCGCCAGCAGCTTGGTATCAGGAAATGGCTACACCTTC. Translating it yields CASSLVSGNGYTF.

This chain uses TRBV5-1 with TRBJ2-2; possible D gene TRBD2, 5 bases. Germline values: CDR1 SGHRS, CDR2 YFSETQ. The CDR3 is 16 residues long. Trimming removed 0 bases from V and 0 bases from J, with 9 bases in between. The CDR3 DNA reads TGCGCCAGCAGCTTGGTCGGGAACGCGAACACCGGGGAGCTGTTTTTT. It encodes CASSLVGNANTGELFF. The complete variable domain, with remaining parts taken from reference TRBV5-1 and TRBJ2-2, reads KAGVTQTPRYLIKTRGQQVTLSCSPISGHRSVSWYQQTPGQGLQFLFEYFSETQRNKGNFPGRFSGRQFSNSRSEMNVSTLELGDSALYLCASSLVGNANTGELFFGEGSRLTVL.

This clone appeared once. This chain joins TRBV7-6 and TRBJ2-7; D possibly corresponds to TRBD1 (7 bases). Germline loops: CDR1 SGHVS, CDR2 FNYEAQ. The V and J ends lost 1 base and 6 bases respectively, with 10 bases between them. The CDR3 covers 13 residues. The CDR3 DNA reads as TGTGCCAGCAGCTTAGGGCAGGGGGGCGAGCAGTACTTC. It yields the protein CASSLGQGGEQYF. The whole variable domain, filled in from reference TRBV7-6 and TRBJ2-7, reads GAGVSQSPRYKVTKRGQDVALRCDPISGHVSLYWYRQALGQGPEFLTYFNYEAQQDKSGLPNDRFSAERPEGSISTLTIQRTEQRDSAMYRCASSLGQGGEQYFGPGTRLTVT.